The rows below give T cell receptor beta chains drawn from one sample of a study of cytomegalovirus exposure and HLA in healthy donors. Sequenced by immunoSEQ multiplex PCR; TCRdb stores in-frame clones only, minus some. The table shows nearly 110,000 clones, with about 70% occurring only once. Material: PBMCs. The receptors were sampled from a woman aged 45-59 years in good health and CMV-seropositive. Each CDR3 is given with its conserved first and last residue. The D gene is left open where the match is weak. Some rows have no size entry. The others give once, few or many, or a class for an expanded clone.

v_call	d_call	clone_size	j_call	cdr3_aa	cdr3_nt
TRBV9	TRBD1	-	TRBJ2-2	CASSVGGRQGGFTGELFF	TGTGCCAGCAGCGTAGGAGGGAGACAGGGGGGATTCACCGGGGAGCTGTTTTTT
TRBV5-6	-	-	TRBJ1-2	CASSLAGIKYGYTF	TGTGCCAGCAGCTTGGCCGGGATCAAGTATGGCTACACCTTC
TRBV6-5	-	-	TRBJ2-7	CASSYSSMDLIYEQYF	TGTGCCAGCAGTTACTCGAGTATGGACTTAATCTACGAGCAGTACTTC
TRBV28	-	-	TRBJ2-3	CASSLYLGWGVTDTQYF	TGTGCCAGCAGTTTATACTTAGGGTGGGGGGTGACAGATACGCAGTATTTT
TRBV11-1	TRBD1	-	TRBJ1-1	CASSSRDRGGTEAFF	TGTGCCAGCAGCTCCCGGGACAGGGGCGGGACTGAAGCTTTCTTT
TRBV7-9	-	-	TRBJ1-5	CASSSNGRRDQPQHF	TGTGCCAGCAGCTCAAACGGGAGGCGCGATCAGCCCCAGCATTTT
TRBV5-6	-	few	TRBJ1-3	CASRGFGLNSGNTIYF	TGTGCCAGCAGGGGTTTTGGGCTAAACTCTGGAAACACCATATATTTT
TRBV19	-	-	TRBJ1-5	CASTLDRYGQPQHF	TGTGCCAGTACCCTCGACAGGTATGGCCAGCCCCAGCATTTT
TRBV5-4	-	-	TRBJ2-1	CASSRTSGSDEQFF	TGCGCCAGCAGCCGGACGTCCGGTAGCGATGAGCAGTTCTTC
TRBV28	-	-	TRBJ1-5	CATQGDSNQPQHF	TGTGCCACGCAAGGAGATAGCAATCAGCCCCAGCATTTT
TRBV27	-	-	TRBJ2-1	CASSLGGPEQFF	TGTGCCAGCAGTTTGGGGGGGCCTGAGCAGTTCTTC
TRBV7-2	TRBD2	-	TRBJ2-7	CASSLVGGGTDNYEQYF	TGTGCCAGCAGCTTAGTTGGCGGGGGGACCGATAACTACGAGCAGTACTTC
TRBV7-9	-	-	TRBJ2-3	CSSSLLSTDTQYF	TGTTCCAGCAGTCTTTTGAGCACAGATACGCAGTATTTT
TRBV28	TRBD1	-	TRBJ2-3	CASSVYRGMPDTQYF	TGTGCCAGCAGTGTATACAGGGGGATGCCAGATACGCAGTATTTT
TRBV27	-	-	TRBJ2-7	CASRPGGGGQYF	TGTGCCAGCAGACCCGGGGGAGGTGGGCAGTACTTC
TRBV5-1	-	-	TRBJ2-6	CASSLQVAGANVLTF	TGCGCCAGCAGCTTGCAAGTAGCTGGGGCCAACGTCCTGACTTTC
TRBV9	-	-	TRBJ2-7	CASSFGQGGPYEQYF	-
TRBV5-1	-	once	TRBJ1-1	CASSLGLGVNTEAFF	TGCGCCAGCAGCTTGGGGCTAGGGGTGAACACTGAAGCTTTCTTT
TRBV28	TRBD1	-	TRBJ1-2	CASSLDRARYTF	TGTGCCAGCAGTTTGGACAGGGCGCGCTACACCTTC
TRBV19	-	-	TRBJ1-2	CASRARRAHGYTF	TGTGCCAGTAGAGCCAGGAGGGCCCACGGCTACACCTTC
TRBV7-9	TRBD1	-	TRBJ2-5	CASSFHRGPQETQYF	TGTGCCAGCAGCTTCCACAGGGGGCCCCAAGAGACCCAGTACTTC
TRBV4-1	TRBD2	-	TRBJ2-3	CASSQEGGSTDTQYF	TGCGCCAGCAGCCAAGAGGGGGGGAGCACAGATACGCAGTATTTT
TRBV7-8	TRBD2	-	TRBJ2-1	CASSLEGGGTYNEQFF	TGTGCCAGCAGCTTAGAGGGCGGGGGGACCTACAATGAGCAGTTCTTC
TRBV20-1	-	-	TRBJ2-1	CSARKQNEQFF	TGCAGTGCTAGAAAACAGAATGAGCAGTTCTTC
TRBV6-1	TRBD1	many	TRBJ1-5	CASSELGGSNQPQHF	TGTGCCAGCAGTGAATTAGGGGGCTCTAATCAGCCCCAGCATTTT
TRBV29-1	TRBD1	-	TRBJ1-2	CSVEEGTGRGYTF	TGCAGCGTTGAGGAGGGGACAGGGAGAGGCTACACCTTC
TRBV9	TRBD1	-	TRBJ2-1	CATNRGPINNEQFF	TGTGCCACAAACAGGGGGCCGATCAACAATGAGCAGTTCTTC
TRBV29-1	TRBD1	-	TRBJ1-3	CSVTGTGNTIYF	TGCAGCGTGACAGGGACTGGAAACACCATATATTTT
TRBV7-2	-	-	TRBJ2-7	CASSLGQGTIYEQYF	TGTGCCAGCAGCTTAGGACAAGGGACAATCTACGAGCAGTACTTC
TRBV28	-	-	TRBJ2-7	CATSIRSSYEQYF	TGTGCCACCTCTATTAGGAGCTCCTACGAGCAGTACTTC
TRBV25-1	-	-	TRBJ1-4	CASSAGTSETNEKLFF	TGTGCCAGCAGTGCCGGGACAAGTGAAACTAATGAAAAACTGTTTTTT
TRBV15	-	once	TRBJ1-2	CATSRLTDNYGYTF	TGTGCCACCAGCAGACTGACAGATAACTATGGCTACACCTTC
TRBV6-4	-	-	TRBJ1-4	CASSPGRGLNEKLFF	TGTGCCAGCAGTCCTGGGAGGGGCCTAAATGAAAAACTGTTTTTT
TRBV28	TRBD2	-	TRBJ2-7	CASSLGGTSGGHEQYF	TGTGCCAGCAGCCTAGGAGGGACTAGCGGGGGCCACGAGCAGTACTTC
TRBV6-6	-	once	TRBJ2-3	CASSYQGLDTQYF	TGTGCCAGCAGTTACCAGGGACTAGATACGCAGTATTTT
TRBV5-1	-	few	TRBJ2-5	CASSLDVGRQETQYF	TGCGCCAGCAGCTTGGACGTGGGCAGACAAGAGACCCAGTACTTC
TRBV5-4	TRBD2	once	TRBJ2-3	CASSRSGGTDTQYF	TGTGCCAGCAGCCGTAGCGGGGGCACAGATACGCAGTATTTT
TRBV2	-	few	TRBJ2-7	CASSEQGSSYEQYF	TGTGCCAGCAGTGAACAGGGAAGCTCCTACGAGCAGTACTTC
TRBV13	TRBD2	-	TRBJ2-3	CASSLGAGGISTDTQYF	TGTGCCAGCAGCCTGGGGGCGGGGGGTATTAGCACAGATACGCAGTATTTT
TRBV5-4	TRBD2	-	TRBJ2-2	CASSLGGGGSPNTGELFF	TGTGCCAGCAGCTTAGGAGGCGGGGGGTCCCCGAACACCGGGGAGCTGTTTTTT
TRBV5-6	TRBD1	few	TRBJ1-4	CASSSTGGGEKLFF	TGTGCCAGCAGCTCAACAGGGGGCGGTGAAAAACTGTTTTTT
TRBV28	-	-	TRBJ2-1	CASSPPRPRVSGEQFF	TGTGCCAGCAGCCCACCCCGCCCCAGGGTTTCAGGTGAGCAGTTCTTC
TRBV6-5	-	-	TRBJ1-1	CASSPPGGSEAFF	TGTGCCAGCAGTCCCCCTGGGGGGTCTGAAGCTTTCTTT
TRBV28	TRBD2	-	TRBJ2-5	CASSSPGLAEETQYF	TGTGCCAGCAGTTCTCCGGGACTAGCGGAAGAGACCCAGTACTTC
TRBV9	TRBD1	-	TRBJ2-7	CASSFGTASSYEQYF	TGTGCCAGCAGCTTCGGGACAGCGAGCTCCTACGAGCAGTACTTC
TRBV14	TRBD1	-	TRBJ1-1	CASSQGQGARTEAFF	TGTGCCAGCAGCCAAGGGCAGGGGGCACGGACTGAAGCTTTCTTT
TRBV5-1	TRBD1	-	TRBJ2-5	CASSLGQGAETQYF	TGCGCCAGCAGCTTGGGACAGGGGGCAGAGACCCAGTACTTC
TRBV6-5	-	-	TRBJ1-1	CASSDSNTEAFF	TGTGCCAGCAGTGACAGTAACACTGAAGCTTTCTTT